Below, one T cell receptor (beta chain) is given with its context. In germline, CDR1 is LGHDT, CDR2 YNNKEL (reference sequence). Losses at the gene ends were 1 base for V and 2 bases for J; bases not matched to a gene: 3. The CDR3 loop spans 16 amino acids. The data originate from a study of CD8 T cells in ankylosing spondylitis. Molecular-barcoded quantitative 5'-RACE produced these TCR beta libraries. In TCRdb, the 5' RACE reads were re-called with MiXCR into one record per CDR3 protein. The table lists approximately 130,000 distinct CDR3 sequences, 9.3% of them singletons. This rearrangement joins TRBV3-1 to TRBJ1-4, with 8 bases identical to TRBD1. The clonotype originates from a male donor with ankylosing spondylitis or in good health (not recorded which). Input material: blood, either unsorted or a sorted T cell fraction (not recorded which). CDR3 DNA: TGTGCCAGCAGCCAAGGGGACAGGAGGACTAATGAAAAACTGTTTTTT. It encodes CASSQGDRRTNEKLFF.